This T cell receptor (beta chain) comes out of a study of T cells in Graves' hyperthyroidism and ophthalmopathy. Study outcomes and limitations: Median prediction lead before ophthalmopathy onset was 6.5 months with the model. From stable hyperthyroidism, ophthalmopathy was separated by a 13 V-J model.

Unmatched junction bases numbered 6, after V lost 3 bases and J lost 3 bases. This CDR3 spans 17 amino acids. CDR1 and CDR2 (germline): SNHLY, FYNNEI. The investigators amplified TCR beta CDR3 regions from RNA transcripts. During a first-round RT-PCR of the TCR CDR3, the HTBI primer set was used. TCRdb used MiXCR to reprocess the multiplex PCR reads, holding one entry per CDR3 protein. This table holds a few hundred thousand distinct CDR3 sequences, roughly an eighth found once. This clonotype has a count of ten or more. Its antigen is not identified. The PBMCs had their origin in approximately 10 ml of fresh peripheral blood.

The chain employs TRBV2 and TRBJ2-1; 12 bases are shared with TRBD2. This receptor was obtained from a woman in her thirties or forties with Graves' ophthalmopathy. Source material: blood. CDR3 amino acids: CASSELRTSGIYNEQFF. CDR3 DNA sequence: TGTGCCAGCAGTGAGCTTCGGACTAGCGGGATCTACAATGAGCAGTTCTTC. Full variable domain (outside the CDR3, taken from reference TRBV2 and TRBJ2-1): EPEVTQTPSHQVTQMGQEVILRCVPISNHLYFYWYRQILGQKVEFLVSFYNNEISEKSEIFDDQFSVERPDGSNFTLKIRSTKLEDSAMYFCASSELRTSGIYNEQFFGPGTRLTVL.